The sample holds a few counts of the clone carrying this T cell receptor beta chain. The antigen is unknown. This sample is drawn from a study of metastatic and nonmetastatic thyroid tumors. On the study more broadly: Across peripheral blood and tumor or nodule tissue samples taken from malignant and benign thyroid patients, the repertoires were compared with one another.

Original processing notes: To classify distant metastasis in papillary thyroid cancer, a model was built from CDR3 differences across clinicopathological groups. TCRdb redid the clone calls on the PCR reads using MiXCR. The V and J calls, along with clone size, are taken from TCRdb and not from the paper's own processing. Of 35,000 to 45,000 clones listed, about 3.2% are singletons. General study points: Reports indicated that malignant thyroid tumors showed significantly higher TCR beta diversity than benign nodules did, in blood and tumor.

CDR3 length equals 15 residues. Trimming took 2 bases from V and 2 from J, leaving 12 bases between them. In germline, CDR1 is MNHNS, CDR2 SASEGT. None of the patients had undergone any treatment ahead of thyroid surgery. Sequenced sample: blood. The chain combines TRBV6-1 with TRBJ1-2; no reliable D call. This TCR was sampled from a female donor with papillary thyroid cancer or a benign thyroid nodule (not recorded which). Some clones in this sample may be carry-over from other donors' samples. This chain's CDR3 is CASSELDSGNYGYTF. DNA of the CDR3: TGTGCCAGCAGTGAATTAGACTCGGGGAACTATGGCTACACCTTC.